Listed below are T cell receptor beta chains from one sample, sequenced in a study of T cell responses to AZD1222 COVID-19 vaccine. Generated by immunoSEQ multiplex PCR, the TCRdb table keeps only in-frame clones and is missing some. The sample has 77,000 or so clones, about 92% seen once. The sequencing used peripheral blood, collected on day 0 of MenACWY control vaccination. These receptors originate from an adult in good health. CDR3s include the opening cysteine and the closing phenylalanine or tryptophan. D genes are given only for firm matches.

TRBV6-6,TRBD1,TRBJ2-3,TGTGCCAGCAGCTCACAACCGGGACAGGGGGCACGATACACAGATACGCAGTATTTT,CASSSQPGQGARYTDTQYF
TRBV12-3/TRBV12-4,NA,TRBJ2-7,TGTGCCAGCAGTTTAGAGGGTTTCCACGAGCAGTACTTC,CASSLEGFHEQYF
TRBV10-3,NA,TRBJ2-3,TGTGCCATCAGTGAGTCTAGGGGCGTCGGCACAGATACGCAGTATTTT,CAISESRGVGTDTQYF
TRBV6-2/TRBV6-3,TRBD2,TRBJ2-1,TGTGCCAGCACCCCAATGACGGGAGGCGGAGTTCGGCAGTTCTTC,CASTPMTGGGVRQFF
TRBV5-5,TRBD2,TRBJ2-7,TGTGCCAGCAGCCCGGGACTAGGCGCCTACGAGCAGTACTTC,CASSPGLGAYEQYF
TRBV28,NA,TRBJ2-4,TGTGCCAGCAGTTTGAATATGGATTCACACATTCAGTACTTC,CASSLNMDSHIQYF
TRBV7-2,NA,TRBJ2-3,TGTGCCAGCAGCTTATCGGGGGTTGGCACAGATACGCAGTATTTT,CASSLSGVGTDTQYF
TRBV28,TRBD1,TRBJ1-5,TGTGCCAGCAGTCCGGGACAGGGGGCGCGAGTTCAGCCCCAGCATTTT,CASSPGQGARVQPQHF
TRBV7-8,NA,TRBJ1-4,TGTGCCAGCAGCACCGGGACGGTGAATGAAAAACTGTTTTTT,CASSTGTVNEKLFF
TRBV19,NA,TRBJ1-3,TGTGCCAGTAGTATGCCGGGCTCTGGAAACACCATATATTTT,CASSMPGSGNTIYF
TRBV7-9,NA,TRBJ2-2,TGTGCCAGCAGCAGGGAGGCCCGCACCGGGGAGCTGTTTTTT,CASSREARTGELFF
TRBV10-3,TRBD2,TRBJ2-1,TGTGCCATCATGGGGACTAGCGGGGGCAATGAGCAGTTCTTC,CAIMGTSGGNEQFF
TRBV5-1,NA,TRBJ2-5,TGCGCCAGCAGCCTATCAGGGTCTAGGGAGACCCAGTACTTC,CASSLSGSRETQYF
TRBV5-5,NA,TRBJ2-1,TGTGCCAGCAGCCCGCAGGGATCCTACAATGAGCAGTTCTTC,CASSPQGSYNEQFF
TRBV6-5,NA,TRBJ2-7,TGTGCCAGCAGTCTCAGGGGCGAGCAGTACTTC,CASSLRGEQYF